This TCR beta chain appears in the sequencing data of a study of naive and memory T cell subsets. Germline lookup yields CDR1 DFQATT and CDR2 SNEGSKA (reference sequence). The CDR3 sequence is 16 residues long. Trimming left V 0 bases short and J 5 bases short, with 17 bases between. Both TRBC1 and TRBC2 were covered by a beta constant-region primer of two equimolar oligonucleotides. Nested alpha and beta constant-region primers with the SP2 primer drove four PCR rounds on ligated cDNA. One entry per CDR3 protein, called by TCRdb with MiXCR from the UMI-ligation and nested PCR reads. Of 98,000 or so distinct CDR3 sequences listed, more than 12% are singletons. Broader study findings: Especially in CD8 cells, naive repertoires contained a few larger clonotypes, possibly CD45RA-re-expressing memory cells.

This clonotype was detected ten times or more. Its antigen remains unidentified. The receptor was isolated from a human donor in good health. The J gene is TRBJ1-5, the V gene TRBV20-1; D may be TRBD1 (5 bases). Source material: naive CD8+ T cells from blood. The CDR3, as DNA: TGCAGTGCTAGAGATTTATGGGGCCAGGTTGATCAGCCCCAGCATTTT. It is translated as CSARDLWGQVDQPQHF.